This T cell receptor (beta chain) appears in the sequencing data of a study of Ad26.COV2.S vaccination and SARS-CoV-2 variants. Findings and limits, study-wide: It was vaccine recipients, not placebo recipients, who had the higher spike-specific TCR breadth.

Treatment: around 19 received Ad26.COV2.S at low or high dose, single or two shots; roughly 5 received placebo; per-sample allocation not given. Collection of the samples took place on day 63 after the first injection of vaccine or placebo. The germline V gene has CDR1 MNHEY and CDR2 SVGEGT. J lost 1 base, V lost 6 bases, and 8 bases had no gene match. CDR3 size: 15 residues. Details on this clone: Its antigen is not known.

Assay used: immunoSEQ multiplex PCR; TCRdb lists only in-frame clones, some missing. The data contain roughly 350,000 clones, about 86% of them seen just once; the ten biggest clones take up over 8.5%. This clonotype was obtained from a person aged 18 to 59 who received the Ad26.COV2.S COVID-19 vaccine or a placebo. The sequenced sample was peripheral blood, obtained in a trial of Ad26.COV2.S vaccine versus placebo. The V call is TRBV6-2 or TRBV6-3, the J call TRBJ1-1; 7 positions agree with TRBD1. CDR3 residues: CASSPLGTANTEAFF. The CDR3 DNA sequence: TGTGCCAGCAGCCCCCTCGGGACAGCGAACACTGAAGCTTTCTTT.